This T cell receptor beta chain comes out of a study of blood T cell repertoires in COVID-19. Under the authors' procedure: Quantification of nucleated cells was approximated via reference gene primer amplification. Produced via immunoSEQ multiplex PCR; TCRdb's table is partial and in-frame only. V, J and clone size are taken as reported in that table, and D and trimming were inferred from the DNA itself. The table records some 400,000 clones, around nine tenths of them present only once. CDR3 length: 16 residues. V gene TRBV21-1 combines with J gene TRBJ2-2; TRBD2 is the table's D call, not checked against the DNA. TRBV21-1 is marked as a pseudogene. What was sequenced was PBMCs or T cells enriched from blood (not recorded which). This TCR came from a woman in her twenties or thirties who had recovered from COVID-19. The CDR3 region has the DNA TGTGCCAGCCGAAAAGGGCAACCAGGGAGGGCCGGGGAGCTGTTTTTT. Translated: CASRKGQPGRAGELFF.